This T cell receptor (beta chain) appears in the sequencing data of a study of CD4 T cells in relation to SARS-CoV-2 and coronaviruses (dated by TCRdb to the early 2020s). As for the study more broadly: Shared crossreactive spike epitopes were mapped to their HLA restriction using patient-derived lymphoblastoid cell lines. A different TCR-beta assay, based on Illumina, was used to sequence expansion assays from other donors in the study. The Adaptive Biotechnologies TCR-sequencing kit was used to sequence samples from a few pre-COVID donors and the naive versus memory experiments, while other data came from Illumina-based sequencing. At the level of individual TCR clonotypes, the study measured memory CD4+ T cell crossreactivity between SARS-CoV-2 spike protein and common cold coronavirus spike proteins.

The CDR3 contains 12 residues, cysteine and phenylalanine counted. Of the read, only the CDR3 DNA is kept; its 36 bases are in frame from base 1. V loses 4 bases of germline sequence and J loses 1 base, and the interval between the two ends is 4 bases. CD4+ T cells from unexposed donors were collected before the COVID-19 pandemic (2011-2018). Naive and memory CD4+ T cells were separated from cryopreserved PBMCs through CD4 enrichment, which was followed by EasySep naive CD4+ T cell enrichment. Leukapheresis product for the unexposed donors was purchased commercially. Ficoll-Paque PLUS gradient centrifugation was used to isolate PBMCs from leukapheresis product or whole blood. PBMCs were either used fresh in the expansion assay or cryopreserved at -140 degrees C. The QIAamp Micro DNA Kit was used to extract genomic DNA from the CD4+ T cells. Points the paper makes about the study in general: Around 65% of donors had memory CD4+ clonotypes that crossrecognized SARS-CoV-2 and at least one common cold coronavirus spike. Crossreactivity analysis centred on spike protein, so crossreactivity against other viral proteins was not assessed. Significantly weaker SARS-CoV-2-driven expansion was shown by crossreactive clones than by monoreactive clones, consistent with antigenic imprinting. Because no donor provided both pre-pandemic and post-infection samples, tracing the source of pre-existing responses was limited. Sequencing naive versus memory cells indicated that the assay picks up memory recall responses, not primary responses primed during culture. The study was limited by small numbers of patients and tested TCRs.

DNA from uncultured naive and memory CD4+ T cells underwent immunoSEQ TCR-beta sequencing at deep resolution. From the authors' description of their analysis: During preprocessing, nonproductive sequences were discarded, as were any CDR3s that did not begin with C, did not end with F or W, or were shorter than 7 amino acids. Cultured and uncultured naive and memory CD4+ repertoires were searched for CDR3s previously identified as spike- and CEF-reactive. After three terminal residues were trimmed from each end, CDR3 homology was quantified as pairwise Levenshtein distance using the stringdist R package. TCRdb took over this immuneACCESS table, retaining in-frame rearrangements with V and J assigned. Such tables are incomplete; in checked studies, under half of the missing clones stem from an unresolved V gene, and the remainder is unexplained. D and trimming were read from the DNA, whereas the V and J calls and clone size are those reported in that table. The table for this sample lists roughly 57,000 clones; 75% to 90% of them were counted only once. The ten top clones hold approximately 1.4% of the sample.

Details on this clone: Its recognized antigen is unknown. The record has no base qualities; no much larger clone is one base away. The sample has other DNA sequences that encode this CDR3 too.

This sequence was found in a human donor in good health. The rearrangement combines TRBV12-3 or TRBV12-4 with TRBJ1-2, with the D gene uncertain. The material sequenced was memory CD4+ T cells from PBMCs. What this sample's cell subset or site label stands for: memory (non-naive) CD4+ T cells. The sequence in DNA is TGTGCCAGCAGTTCGAGTAACTATGGCTACACCTTC. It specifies CASSSSNYGYTF.